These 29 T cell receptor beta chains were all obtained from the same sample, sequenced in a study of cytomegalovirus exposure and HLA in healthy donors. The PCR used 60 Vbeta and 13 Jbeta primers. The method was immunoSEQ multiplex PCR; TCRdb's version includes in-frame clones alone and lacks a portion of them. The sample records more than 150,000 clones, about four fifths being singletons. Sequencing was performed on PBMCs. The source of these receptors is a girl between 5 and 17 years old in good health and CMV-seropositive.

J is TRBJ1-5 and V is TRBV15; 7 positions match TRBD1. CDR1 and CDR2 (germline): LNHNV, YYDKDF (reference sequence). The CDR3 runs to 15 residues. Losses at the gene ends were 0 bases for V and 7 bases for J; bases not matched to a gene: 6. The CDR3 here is CATSRDEGAGQPQHF. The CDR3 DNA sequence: TGTGCCACCAGCAGAGATGAGGGGGCTGGGCAGCCCCAGCATTTT.

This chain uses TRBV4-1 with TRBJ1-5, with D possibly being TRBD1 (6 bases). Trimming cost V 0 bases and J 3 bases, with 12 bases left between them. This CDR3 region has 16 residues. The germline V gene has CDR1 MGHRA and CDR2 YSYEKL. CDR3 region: CASSQEWEGDNQPQHF. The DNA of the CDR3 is TGCGCCAGCAGCCAAGAATGGGAGGGGGACAATCAGCCCCAGCATTTT.

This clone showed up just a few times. The CDR3 DNA sequence: TGTGCCAGCAGTGAAGCGCCGGCTAGCGGGGGGGCTCATGAGCAGTTCTTC. Protein: CASSEAPASGGAHEQFF. The rearrangement uses TRBV6-1 and TRBJ2-1, with 12 positions matching TRBD2. Unmatched junction bases numbered 8, after V lost 0 bases and J lost 8 bases. Germline V gene lookup returns CDR1 MNHNS and CDR2 SASEGT. The CDR3 has 17 amino acids.

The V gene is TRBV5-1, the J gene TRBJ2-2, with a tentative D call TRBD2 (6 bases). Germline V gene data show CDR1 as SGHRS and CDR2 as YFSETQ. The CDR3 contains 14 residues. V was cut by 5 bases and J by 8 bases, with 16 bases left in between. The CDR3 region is CASSPGLSRGELFF. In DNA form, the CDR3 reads TGCGCCAGCAGTCCCGGACTATCCAGGGGGGAGCTGTTTTTT.

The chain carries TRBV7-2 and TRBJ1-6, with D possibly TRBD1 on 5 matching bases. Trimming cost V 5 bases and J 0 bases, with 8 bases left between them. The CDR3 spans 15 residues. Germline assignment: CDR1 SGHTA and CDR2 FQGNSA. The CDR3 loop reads CASSTQGSYNSPLHF. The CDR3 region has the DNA TGTGCCAGCAGCACCCAGGGCTCCTATAATTCACCCCTCCACTTT.

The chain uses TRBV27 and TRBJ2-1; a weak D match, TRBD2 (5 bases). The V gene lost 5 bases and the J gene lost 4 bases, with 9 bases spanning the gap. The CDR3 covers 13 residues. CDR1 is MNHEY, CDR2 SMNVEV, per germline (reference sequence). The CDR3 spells CASSKGGYNEQFF. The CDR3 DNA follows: TGTGCCAGCAGTAAAGGCGGGTACAATGAGCAGTTCTTC.

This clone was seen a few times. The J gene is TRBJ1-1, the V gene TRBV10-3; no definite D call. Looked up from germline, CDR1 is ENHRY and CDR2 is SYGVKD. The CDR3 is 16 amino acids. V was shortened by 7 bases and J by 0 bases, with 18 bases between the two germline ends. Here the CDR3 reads CAITREAGGVNTEAFF. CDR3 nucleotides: TGTGCCATCACCCGGGAGGCTGGTGGGGTGAACACTGAAGCTTTCTTT.

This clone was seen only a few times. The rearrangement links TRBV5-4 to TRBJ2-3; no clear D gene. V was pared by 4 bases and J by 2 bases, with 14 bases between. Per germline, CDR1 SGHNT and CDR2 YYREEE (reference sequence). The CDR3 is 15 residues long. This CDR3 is CASSPQSSYTDTQYF. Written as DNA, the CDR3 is TGTGCCAGCAGCCCACAAAGTTCTTACACAGATACGCAGTATTTT.

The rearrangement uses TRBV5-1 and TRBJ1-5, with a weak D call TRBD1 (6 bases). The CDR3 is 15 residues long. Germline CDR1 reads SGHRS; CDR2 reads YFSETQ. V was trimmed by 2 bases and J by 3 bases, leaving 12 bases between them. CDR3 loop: CASSLTGTTNQPQHF. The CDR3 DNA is TGCGCCAGCAGCTTAACAGGGACTACCAATCAGCCCCAGCATTTT.

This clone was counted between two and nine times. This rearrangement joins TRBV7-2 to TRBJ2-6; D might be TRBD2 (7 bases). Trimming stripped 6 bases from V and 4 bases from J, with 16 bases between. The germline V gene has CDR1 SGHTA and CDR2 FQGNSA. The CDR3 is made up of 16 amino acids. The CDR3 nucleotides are TGTGCCAGCAGGCTAGGGGGGGGTGCGGGGGCCAACGTCCTGACTTTC. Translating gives CASRLGGGAGANVLTF.

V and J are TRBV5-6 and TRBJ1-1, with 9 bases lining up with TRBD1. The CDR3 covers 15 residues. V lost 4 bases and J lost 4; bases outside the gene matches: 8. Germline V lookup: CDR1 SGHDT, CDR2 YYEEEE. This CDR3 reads CASSTGPGQGTEAFF. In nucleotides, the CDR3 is TGTGCCAGCAGCACAGGGCCGGGACAGGGCACTGAAGCTTTCTTT.

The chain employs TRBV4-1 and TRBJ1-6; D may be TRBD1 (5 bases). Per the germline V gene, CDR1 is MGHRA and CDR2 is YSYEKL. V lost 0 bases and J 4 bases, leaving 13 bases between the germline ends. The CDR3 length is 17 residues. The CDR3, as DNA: TGCGCCAGCAGCCAAGATCGTCCAGGGCGATATAATTCACCCCTCCACTTT. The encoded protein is CASSQDRPGRYNSPLHF.

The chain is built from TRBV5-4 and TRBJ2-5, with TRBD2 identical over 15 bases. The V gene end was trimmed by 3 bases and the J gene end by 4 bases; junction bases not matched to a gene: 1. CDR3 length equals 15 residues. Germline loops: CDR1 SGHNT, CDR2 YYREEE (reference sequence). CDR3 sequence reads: CASSWTSGGGETQYF. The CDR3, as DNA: TGTGCCAGCAGCTGGACTAGCGGGGGGGGAGAGACCCAGTACTTC.

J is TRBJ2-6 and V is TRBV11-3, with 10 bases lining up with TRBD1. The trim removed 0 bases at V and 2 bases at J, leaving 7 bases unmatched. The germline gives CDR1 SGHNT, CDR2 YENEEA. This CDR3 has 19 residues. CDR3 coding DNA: TGTGCCAGCAGCTTAGACCCGGGACAGGGGATCCCTGGGGCCAACGTCCTGACTTTC. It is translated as CASSLDPGQGIPGANVLTF.

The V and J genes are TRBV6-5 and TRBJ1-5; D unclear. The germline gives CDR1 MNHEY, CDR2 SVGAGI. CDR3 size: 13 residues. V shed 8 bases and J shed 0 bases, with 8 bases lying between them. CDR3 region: CASASYSNQPQHF. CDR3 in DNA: TGTGCCAGCGCTTCCTATAGCAATCAGCCCCAGCATTTT.

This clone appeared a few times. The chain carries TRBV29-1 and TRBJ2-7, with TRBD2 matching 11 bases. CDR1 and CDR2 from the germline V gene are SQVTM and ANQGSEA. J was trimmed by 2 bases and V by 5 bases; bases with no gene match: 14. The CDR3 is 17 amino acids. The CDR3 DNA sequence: TGCAGCGTTCGTATCCTAGCGGGGGGCGACTGGGCCTACGAGCAGTACTTC. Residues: CSVRILAGGDWAYEQYF.

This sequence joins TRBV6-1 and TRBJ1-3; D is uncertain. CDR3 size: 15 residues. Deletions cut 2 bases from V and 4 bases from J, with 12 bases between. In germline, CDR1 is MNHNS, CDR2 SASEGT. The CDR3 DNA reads TGTGCCAGCAGTGAATCCTCGACTTTAGGAAACACCATATATTTT. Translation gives CASSESSTLGNTIYF.

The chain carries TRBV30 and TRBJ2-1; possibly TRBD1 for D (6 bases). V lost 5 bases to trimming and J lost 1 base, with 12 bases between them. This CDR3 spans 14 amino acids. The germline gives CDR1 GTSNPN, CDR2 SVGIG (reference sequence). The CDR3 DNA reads TGTGCCTGGGGCCGGGACACTTCCTACAATGAGCAGTTCTTC. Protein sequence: CAWGRDTSYNEQFF.

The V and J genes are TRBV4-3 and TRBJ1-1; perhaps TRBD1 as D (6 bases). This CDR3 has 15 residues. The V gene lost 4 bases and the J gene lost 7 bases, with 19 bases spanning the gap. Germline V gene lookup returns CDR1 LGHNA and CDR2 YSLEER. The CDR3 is CASSRGTLAGVEAFF. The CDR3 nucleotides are TGCGCCAGCAGCCGGGGGACATTGGCCGGTGTTGAAGCTTTCTTT.

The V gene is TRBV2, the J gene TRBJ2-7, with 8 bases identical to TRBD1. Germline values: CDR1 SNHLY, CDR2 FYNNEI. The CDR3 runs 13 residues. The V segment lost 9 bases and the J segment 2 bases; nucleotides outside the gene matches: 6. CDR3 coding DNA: TGTGCCAGTATGGACAGGGCTGCCTACGAGCAGTACTTC. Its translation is CASMDRAAYEQYF.

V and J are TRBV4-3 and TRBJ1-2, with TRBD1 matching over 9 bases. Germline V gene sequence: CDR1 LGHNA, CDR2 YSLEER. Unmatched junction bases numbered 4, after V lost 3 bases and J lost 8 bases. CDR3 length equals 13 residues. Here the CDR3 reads CASSQGTGSGYTF. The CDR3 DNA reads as TGCGCCAGCAGCCAGGGGACAGGGAGCGGCTACACCTTC.

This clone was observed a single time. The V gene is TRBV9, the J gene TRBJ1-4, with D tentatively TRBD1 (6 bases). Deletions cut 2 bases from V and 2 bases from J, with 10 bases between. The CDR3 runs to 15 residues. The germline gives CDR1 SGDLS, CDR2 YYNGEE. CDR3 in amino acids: CASSVGGATNEKLFF. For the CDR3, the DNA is TGTGCCAGCAGCGTCGGGGGGGCCACTAATGAAAAACTGTTTTTT.

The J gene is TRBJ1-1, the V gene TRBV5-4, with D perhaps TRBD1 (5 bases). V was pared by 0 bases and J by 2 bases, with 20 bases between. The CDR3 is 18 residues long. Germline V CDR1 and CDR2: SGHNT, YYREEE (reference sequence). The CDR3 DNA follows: TGTGCCAGCAGCTTGGTAACACAGGCAGCCTCAACAAACACTGAAGCTTTCTTT. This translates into CASSLVTQAASTNTEAFF.

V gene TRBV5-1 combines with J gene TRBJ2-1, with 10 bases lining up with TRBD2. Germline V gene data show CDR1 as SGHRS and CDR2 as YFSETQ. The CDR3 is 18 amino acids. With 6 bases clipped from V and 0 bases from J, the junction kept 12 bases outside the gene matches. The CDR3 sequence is CASTTTLLAGASYNEQFF. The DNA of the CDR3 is TGCGCCAGCACCACAACCCTTCTAGCGGGGGCCTCCTACAATGAGCAGTTCTTC.

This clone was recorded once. The CDR3 sequence: CASSLELALANEQFF. Here the CDR3 DNA reads TGTGCCAGCAGCTTGGAACTAGCATTGGCCAATGAGCAGTTCTTC. V usage is TRBV11-3 and J usage is TRBJ2-1; D may be TRBD2 (6 bases). CDR1 and CDR2 from the germline V gene are SGHNT and YENEEA. The CDR3 has 15 amino acids. Trimming shortened V by 3 bases and J by 6 bases, and 15 bases separated the two germline ends. Full variable domain (outside the CDR3, taken from reference TRBV11-3 and TRBJ2-1): EAGVVQSPRYKIIEKKQPVAFWCNPISGHNTLYWYLQNLGQGPELLIRYENEEAVDDSQLPKDRFSAERLKGVDSTLKIQPAELGDSAVYLCASSLELALANEQFFGPGTRLTVL.

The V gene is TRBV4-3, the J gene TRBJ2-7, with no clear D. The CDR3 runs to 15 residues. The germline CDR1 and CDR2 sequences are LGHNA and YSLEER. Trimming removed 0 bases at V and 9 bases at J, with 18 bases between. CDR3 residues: CASSQDRVTPTRQYF. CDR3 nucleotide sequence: TGCGCCAGCAGCCAAGATCGAGTGACTCCTACGAGGCAGTACTTC.

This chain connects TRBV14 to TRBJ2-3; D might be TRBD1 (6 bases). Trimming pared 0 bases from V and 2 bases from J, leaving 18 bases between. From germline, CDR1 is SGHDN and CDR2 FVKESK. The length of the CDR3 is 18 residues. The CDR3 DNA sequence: TGTGCCAGCAGCCAAGACACAGGGTCAGCAACCAACACAGATACGCAGTATTTT. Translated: CASSQDTGSATNTDTQYF.

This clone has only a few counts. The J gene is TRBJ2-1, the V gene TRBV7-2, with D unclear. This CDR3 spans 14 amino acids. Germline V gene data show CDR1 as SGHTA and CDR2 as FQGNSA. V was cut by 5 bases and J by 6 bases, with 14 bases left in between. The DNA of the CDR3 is TGTGCCAGCAGCCTCCACTGGGCAGTCAATGAGCAGTTCTTC. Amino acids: CASSLHWAVNEQFF. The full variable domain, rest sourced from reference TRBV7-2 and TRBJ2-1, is GAGVSQSPSNKVTEKGKDVELRCDPISGHTALYWYRQSLGQGLEFLIYFQGNSAPDKSGLPSDRFSAERTGGSVSTLTIQRTQQEDSAVYLCASSLHWAVNEQFFGPGTRLTVL.

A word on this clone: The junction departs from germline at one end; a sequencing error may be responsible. The CDR3 DNA sequence: TGTGCCAGTAATATAGGCGCTAGCGGGGGATACAATGAGCAGTTCTTC. Its translation: CASNIGASGGYNEQFF. This sequence joins TRBV19 and TRBJ2-1, with 10 bases fitting TRBD2. Germline lookup yields CDR1 LNHDA and CDR2 SQIVND (reference sequence). There are 16 residues in the CDR3. Together with reference TRBV19 and TRBJ2-1, the CDR3 gives the full variable domain: DGGITQSPKYLFRKEGQNVTLSCEQNLNHDAMYWYRQDPGQGLRLIYYSQIVNDFQKGDIAEGYSVSREKKESFPLTVTSAQKNPTAFYLCASNIGASGGYNEQFFGPGTRLTVL.